This TCR beta chain derives from a study of control samples from healthy donors and cancer patients (TCRdb year 2020). Details on this clone: Its antigen is unknown. The sample holds no much larger clone one base away, and base qualities are not on file.

There are 16 amino acids in the CDR3, from cysteine to phenylalanine inclusive. The CDR3 DNA has 48 bases and is translated from base 1. At the junction V is shortened by 0 bases and J by 4 bases, with 17 bases in between. Based on the germline V gene, the CDR1 and CDR2 sequences are SGDLS and YYNGEE. The library came from the immunoSEQ multiplex PCR assay. The immuneACCESS repertoire file appears here via TCRdb, limited to in-frame rearrangements. These files lack a portion of the clones; in checked studies, under half of the deficit traces to unresolved V genes, and the cause of the others is not known. The sample table holds over 85,000 clones, of which over 75% were seen once. The ten largest clones add up to roughly 3.7% of the sample.

The V and J genes are TRBV9 and TRBJ2-7, with TRBD2 perhaps the D gene, on 5 matching bases. The material sequenced was PBMCs. This receptor was taken from a woman aged 55-69 years with lung cancer. The nucleotide sequence is TGTGCCAGCAGCGTAGCTTCGGACTCCCTCGGATACGAGCAGTACTTC. Its translation is CASSVASDSLGYEQYF.